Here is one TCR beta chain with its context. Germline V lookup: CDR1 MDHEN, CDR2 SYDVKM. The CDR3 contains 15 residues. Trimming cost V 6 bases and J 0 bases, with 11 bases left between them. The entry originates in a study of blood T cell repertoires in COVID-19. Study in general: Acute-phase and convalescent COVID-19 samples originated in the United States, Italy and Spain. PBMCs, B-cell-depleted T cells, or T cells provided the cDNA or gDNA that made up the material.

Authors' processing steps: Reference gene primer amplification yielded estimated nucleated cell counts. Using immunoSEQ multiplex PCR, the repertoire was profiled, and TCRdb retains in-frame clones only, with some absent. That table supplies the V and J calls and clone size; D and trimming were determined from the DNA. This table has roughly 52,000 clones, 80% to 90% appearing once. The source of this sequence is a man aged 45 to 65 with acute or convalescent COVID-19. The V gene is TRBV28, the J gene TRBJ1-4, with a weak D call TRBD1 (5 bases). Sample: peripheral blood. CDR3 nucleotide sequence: TGTGCCAGCAGCCGGGGGGGGACAACTAATGAAAAACTGTTTTTT. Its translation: CASSRGGTTNEKLFF.